The source of this T cell receptor (beta chain) is a study of early T cells in non-severe SARS-CoV-2 infection. As for the study in general: Whole-blood bulk RNA, unsorted, was sequenced, and chains were unpaired.

MiXCR, run by TCRdb on the 5' RACE reads, gives a single entry per CDR3 protein. The top ten hold about 10% of the sample, which has 20,000 to 25,000 distinct CDR3 sequences, around 5.2% seen once. This CDR3 contains 15 residues. The ends were cut back, 4 bases at V and 4 bases at J, with 11 bases in the middle. Study results and limitations: Anti-spike CD8 responses were favored by VDJdb matching, which missed private and CD4 specificities.

This clonotype has ten or more counts. Its antigen is undetermined. The sequence came from an adult who was a healthcare worker with PCR-confirmed SARS-CoV-2 infection or an uninfected control (not recorded which). The sample comprised whole blood. The gene calls are TRBV12-3 or TRBV12-4 and TRBJ2-6, with D hard to call. CDR3 coding DNA: TGTGCCAGCAGTTCGATAAATCGGGGGGCCAACGTCCTGACTTTC. It is translated as CASSSINRGANVLTF.